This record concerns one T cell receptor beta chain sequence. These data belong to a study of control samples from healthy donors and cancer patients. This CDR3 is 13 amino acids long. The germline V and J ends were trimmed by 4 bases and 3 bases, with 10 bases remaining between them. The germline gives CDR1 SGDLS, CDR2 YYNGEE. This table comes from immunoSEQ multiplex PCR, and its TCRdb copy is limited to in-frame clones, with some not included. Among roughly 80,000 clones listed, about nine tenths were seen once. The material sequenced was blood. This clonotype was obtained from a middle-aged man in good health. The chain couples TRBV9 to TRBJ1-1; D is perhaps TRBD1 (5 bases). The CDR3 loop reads CASSPGLDTEAFF. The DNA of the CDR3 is TGTGCCAGCAGCCCGGGGCTAGACACTGAAGCTTTCTTT.